A selection of T cell receptor beta chains follows, all from one sample in a study of T cells after yellow fever vaccination. TCRdb reprocessed the 5' RACE reads with MiXCR, giving one entry per CDR3 protein. The profile shows about 370,000 distinct CDR3 sequences, approximately 10% of them singletons. This specimen was PBMCs, taken on the day of the first yellow fever vaccination. These receptors all stem from a man aged 18 to 29 who received the YFV17D yellow fever vaccine. The conserved cysteine and the conserved F or W are not part of the CDR3 here. Fields, in order: V gene, J gene, CDR3 protein.

TRBV7-2	TRBJ2-1	ASSLNDRVNEQF
TRBV20-1	TRBJ2-1	SARDSGQQYNEQF
TRBV29-1	TRBJ1-1	SVETPEAF
TRBV20-1	TRBJ1-4	SARYGGVNEKLF
TRBV5-1	TRBJ1-6	ASSLQGYNSPLH
TRBV5-4	TRBJ2-5	ASSREFQETQY
TRBV2	TRBJ2-3	ASRVLDTQY
TRBV20-1	TRBJ1-2	SASASDRADGYT
TRBV7-2	TRBJ1-6	ASSPTRGDSPLH
TRBV5-1	TRBJ2-3	ASSSSPSTDTQY
TRBV3-1	TRBJ1-1	ASCQRDRENTEAF
TRBV3-1	TRBJ2-4	ASSQTTGLSKNIQY
TRBV12-3/TRBV12-4	TRBJ1-2	ASRLDRGGYGYT
TRBV4-3	TRBJ1-3	ASSQDQRFLDTIY
TRBV5-1	TRBJ1-2	ASSKDRGNYGYT
TRBV5-1	TRBJ2-3	ASSPRTSGERTDTQY
TRBV14	TRBJ2-2	ASSQDWASGELF
TRBV28	TRBJ2-2	ASSFLGPGLQGGELF
TRBV5-1	TRBJ2-3	ASSPGLAETSTDTQY
TRBV12-3/TRBV12-4	TRBJ2-2	ASSLGGRGVPGELF
TRBV28	TRBJ2-5	ASSVVRGRETQY
TRBV30	TRBJ2-3	AWSYTGVDTQY
TRBV7-2	TRBJ1-2	ASSLSFNYGYT
TRBV19	TRBJ1-1	ARNGQGANTEAF
TRBV20-1	TRBJ2-1	SARQPRGADNEQF
TRBV10-3	TRBJ2-2	ATRVAGGDTGELF